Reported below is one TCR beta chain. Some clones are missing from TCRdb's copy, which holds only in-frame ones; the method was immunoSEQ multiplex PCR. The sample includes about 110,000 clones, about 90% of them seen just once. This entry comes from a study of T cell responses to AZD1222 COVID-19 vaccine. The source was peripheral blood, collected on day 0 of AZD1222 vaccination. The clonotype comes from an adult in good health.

Here the CDR3 DNA reads TGCGCCAGCAGCCAAGATCTGAGAGGGAACTTTTCACCCCTCCACTTT. Protein sequence: CASSQDLRGNFSPLHF. V usage is TRBV4-3 and J usage is TRBJ1-6, with D unclear. The CDR3 runs to 16 residues. Germline assignment: CDR1 LGHNA and CDR2 YSLEER. Trimming shortened V by 0 bases and J by 9 bases, and 15 bases separated the two germline ends.